A selection of T cell receptor beta chains follows, all from one sample in a study of control samples from healthy donors and cancer patients. This table comes from immunoSEQ multiplex PCR, and its TCRdb copy is limited to in-frame clones, with some not included. The sample includes more than 100,000 clones, about 91% of them seen just once. Sequences were obtained from blood. All receptors come from a man in his forties in good health. Both conserved end residues are part of each CDR3. Each record gives: V gene, J gene, CDR3 length, clone size, D gene, CDR3 DNA, CDR3 protein. A D gene is named only where the DNA matches it firmly. Size tells how often a clone was seen (once, few, many) or the class of an expanded clone, and some rows leave it out.

v_call: TRBV2; j_call: TRBJ2-7; cdr3_length: 13; clone_size: NA; d_call: NA; cdr3_nt: TGTGCCAGCAGTGGACGGTGGCCCTACGAGCAGTACTTC; cdr3_aa: CASSGRWPYEQYF
v_call: TRBV6-2/TRBV6-3; j_call: TRBJ2-2; cdr3_length: 14; clone_size: NA; d_call: TRBD1; cdr3_nt: TGTGCCAGCAGCAGGGGGCAGGACACCGGGGAGCTGTTTTTT; cdr3_aa: CASSRGQDTGELFF
v_call: TRBV12-3/TRBV12-4; j_call: TRBJ1-2; cdr3_length: 13; clone_size: NA; d_call: NA; cdr3_nt: TGTGCCAGCAGTCTTGGGCAGTTCGATGGCTACACCTTC; cdr3_aa: CASSLGQFDGYTF
v_call: TRBV28; j_call: TRBJ1-2; cdr3_length: 13; clone_size: once; d_call: TRBD1; cdr3_nt: TGTGCCAGCAGTTGGGGACAGACCTATGGCTACACCTTC; cdr3_aa: CASSWGQTYGYTF
v_call: TRBV20-1; j_call: TRBJ2-4; cdr3_length: 11; clone_size: NA; d_call: NA; cdr3_nt: TGCAGTGCTAGAGATCATAGCATTCAGTACTTC; cdr3_aa: CSARDHSIQYF
v_call: TRBV5-1; j_call: TRBJ2-5; cdr3_length: 16; clone_size: NA; d_call: TRBD2; cdr3_nt: TGCGCCAGCAGCTTGGACCTAGCGGGGGGGCAAGAGACCCAGTACTTC; cdr3_aa: CASSLDLAGGQETQYF
v_call: TRBV5-4; j_call: TRBJ1-4; cdr3_length: 15; clone_size: NA; d_call: NA; cdr3_nt: TGTGCCAGCAGCTCGGGTTTAGGGGAAAGGAGAAAACTGTTTTTT; cdr3_aa: CASSSGLGERRKLFF
v_call: TRBV4-3; j_call: TRBJ1-2; cdr3_length: 15; clone_size: NA; d_call: TRBD1; cdr3_nt: TGCGCCAGCAGCCAAGGGCAGGGGGCGTACTATGGCTACACCTTC; cdr3_aa: CASSQGQGAYYGYTF
v_call: TRBV5-1; j_call: TRBJ2-3; cdr3_length: 17; clone_size: NA; d_call: NA; cdr3_nt: TGCGCCAGCAGCTTAGGTATAAGGGCGCTAAGCACAGATACGCAGTATTTT; cdr3_aa: CASSLGIRALSTDTQYF
v_call: TRBV7-2; j_call: TRBJ2-3; cdr3_length: 12; clone_size: NA; d_call: NA; cdr3_nt: TGTGCCAGCAGCTTGGGAGCGTTAACGCAGTATTTT; cdr3_aa: CASSLGALTQYF
v_call: TRBV9; j_call: TRBJ2-1; cdr3_length: 18; clone_size: NA; d_call: NA; cdr3_nt: TGTGCCAGCAGCGTAGATTCGGGTTTAAGGGACATTTACAATGAGCAGTTCTTC; cdr3_aa: CASSVDSGLRDIYNEQFF
v_call: TRBV6-5; j_call: TRBJ2-2; cdr3_length: 14; clone_size: NA; d_call: TRBD1; cdr3_nt: TGTGCCAGCACTCCGACAGGGGCCACCGGGGAGCTGTTTTTT; cdr3_aa: CASTPTGATGELFF
v_call: TRBV4-1; j_call: TRBJ1-4; cdr3_length: 15; clone_size: few; d_call: TRBD1; cdr3_nt: TGCGCCAGCAGCCAGACCGGGACAGGTACTGAAAAACTGTTTTTT; cdr3_aa: CASSQTGTGTEKLFF
v_call: TRBV27; j_call: TRBJ1-5; cdr3_length: 13; clone_size: NA; d_call: NA; cdr3_nt: TGTGCCAGCAGTTTACGAGCTAATCAGCCCCAGCATTTT; cdr3_aa: CASSLRANQPQHF
v_call: TRBV14; j_call: TRBJ1-1; cdr3_length: 13; clone_size: NA; d_call: NA; cdr3_nt: TGTGCCAGCAGTCTACAGGAGAACACTGAAGCTTTCTTT; cdr3_aa: CASSLQENTEAFF
v_call: TRBV30; j_call: TRBJ1-4; cdr3_length: 15; clone_size: NA; d_call: TRBD1; cdr3_nt: TGTGCCTGGAGTGTACCGGACAGGGGGCTTGAAAAACTGTTTTTT; cdr3_aa: CAWSVPDRGLEKLFF
v_call: TRBV25-1; j_call: TRBJ2-2; cdr3_length: 13; clone_size: NA; d_call: TRBD1; cdr3_nt: TGTGCCAGTCAAGGGACAGGCACCGGGGAGCTGTTTTTT; cdr3_aa: CASQGTGTGELFF
v_call: TRBV7-2; j_call: TRBJ2-2; cdr3_length: 17; clone_size: NA; d_call: TRBD1; cdr3_nt: TGTGCCAGCAGCCCGCTTTACAGGGGTAAAAACACCGGGGAGCTGTTTTTT; cdr3_aa: CASSPLYRGKNTGELFF
v_call: TRBV5-1; j_call: TRBJ2-2; cdr3_length: 18; clone_size: NA; d_call: TRBD2; cdr3_nt: TGCGCCAGCCAAGGACTAGCGGGGGCCCGAGGGGGCACCGGGGAGCTGTTTTTT; cdr3_aa: CASQGLAGARGGTGELFF
v_call: TRBV9; j_call: TRBJ2-1; cdr3_length: 14; clone_size: NA; d_call: TRBD1; cdr3_nt: TGTGCCAGCAGACCTGGGACAGGGGACAATGAGCAGTTCTTC; cdr3_aa: CASRPGTGDNEQFF
v_call: TRBV3-1/TRBV3-2; j_call: TRBJ1-5; cdr3_length: 13; clone_size: NA; d_call: NA; cdr3_nt: TGTGCCAGCAGCCAAGATACGAGGCAGCCCCAGCATTTT; cdr3_aa: CASSQDTRQPQHF
v_call: TRBV10-1; j_call: TRBJ2-2; cdr3_length: 14; clone_size: NA; d_call: NA; cdr3_nt: TGCGCCAGCAGTCGAAGCATTAAAACCGGGGAGCTGTTTTTT; cdr3_aa: CASSRSIKTGELFF
v_call: TRBV30; j_call: TRBJ2-7; cdr3_length: 13; clone_size: NA; d_call: TRBD2; cdr3_nt: TGTGCCTGGCGCGGGGCGGGGGGGCCTAAGCAGTACTTC; cdr3_aa: CAWRGAGGPKQYF
v_call: TRBV7-3; j_call: TRBJ2-1; cdr3_length: 14; clone_size: NA; d_call: NA; cdr3_nt: TGTGCCAGCAGCTTAAGTCAGGATTACAATGAGCAGTTCTTC; cdr3_aa: CASSLSQDYNEQFF
v_call: TRBV5-1; j_call: TRBJ1-1; cdr3_length: 14; clone_size: NA; d_call: TRBD1; cdr3_nt: TGCGCCAGCAGCAGAGGACAGGAGAACACTGAAGCTTTCTTT; cdr3_aa: CASSRGQENTEAFF
v_call: TRBV27; j_call: TRBJ1-1; cdr3_length: 13; clone_size: once; d_call: NA; cdr3_nt: TGTGCCAGCAGTTTGCAACCCAACACTGAAGCTTTCTTT; cdr3_aa: CASSLQPNTEAFF
v_call: TRBV11-3; j_call: TRBJ1-1; cdr3_length: 15; clone_size: NA; d_call: NA; cdr3_nt: TGTGCCAGCAGCTTACTGTTTGGAGCGAACACTGAAGCTTTCTTT; cdr3_aa: CASSLLFGANTEAFF
v_call: TRBV7-2; j_call: TRBJ1-6; cdr3_length: 13; clone_size: few; d_call: NA; cdr3_nt: TGTGCCAGCAGCCCGGCCGGAAATTCACCCCTCCACTTT; cdr3_aa: CASSPAGNSPLHF
v_call: TRBV12-5; j_call: TRBJ2-2; cdr3_length: 16; clone_size: NA; d_call: TRBD2; cdr3_nt: TGTGCTAGTGGTTTGCTAGCGGGGGGACGGACCGGGGAGCTGTTTTTT; cdr3_aa: CASGLLAGGRTGELFF
v_call: TRBV9; j_call: TRBJ1-2; cdr3_length: 14; clone_size: NA; d_call: NA; cdr3_nt: TGTGCCAGCAGCGTAGATTTCAGGCTCTATGGCTACACCTTC; cdr3_aa: CASSVDFRLYGYTF
v_call: TRBV3-1/TRBV3-2; j_call: TRBJ2-7; cdr3_length: 15; clone_size: once; d_call: NA; cdr3_nt: TGTGCCAGCAGCCAAGATCGTTCGGACACATGCGAGCAGTACTTC; cdr3_aa: CASSQDRSDTCEQYF
v_call: TRBV30; j_call: TRBJ2-5; cdr3_length: 16; clone_size: NA; d_call: TRBD2; cdr3_nt: TGTGCCTGGAGGAAACTCGCAGCGGGATACCAAGAGACCCAGTACTTC; cdr3_aa: CAWRKLAAGYQETQYF
v_call: TRBV9; j_call: TRBJ1-3; cdr3_length: 15; clone_size: NA; d_call: NA; cdr3_nt: TGTGCCAGCAGCGTAGCGGATTCCTCTGGAAACACCATATATTTT; cdr3_aa: CASSVADSSGNTIYF
v_call: TRBV3-1/TRBV3-2; j_call: TRBJ2-2; cdr3_length: 15; clone_size: NA; d_call: NA; cdr3_nt: TGTGCCAGCAGCCTTCGAAGGGGAGGAACCGGGGAGCTGTTTTTT; cdr3_aa: CASSLRRGGTGELFF
v_call: TRBV2; j_call: TRBJ2-5; cdr3_length: 14; clone_size: NA; d_call: NA; cdr3_nt: TGTGCCAGCAGTGAGGGTCCGGGACAAGAGACCCAGTACTTC; cdr3_aa: CASSEGPGQETQYF
v_call: TRBV7-9; j_call: TRBJ1-2; cdr3_length: 13; clone_size: NA; d_call: NA; cdr3_nt: TGTGCCAGCAGCCCCTTACCGGGGGTAGGCTACACCTTC; cdr3_aa: CASSPLPGVGYTF
v_call: TRBV9; j_call: TRBJ1-3; cdr3_length: 17; clone_size: NA; d_call: NA; cdr3_nt: TGTGCCAGCAGCCATGACAGGCAGTCGTCCTCTGGAAACACCATATATTTT; cdr3_aa: CASSHDRQSSSGNTIYF
v_call: TRBV7-2; j_call: TRBJ1-1; cdr3_length: 14; clone_size: few; d_call: NA; cdr3_nt: TGTGCCAGCAGCTTAGGAGGGGCGGGCACTGAAGCTTTCTTT; cdr3_aa: CASSLGGAGTEAFF
v_call: TRBV18; j_call: TRBJ2-6; cdr3_length: 15; clone_size: NA; d_call: NA; cdr3_nt: TGTGCCAGCTCACCAGAGGGGTTGGGGGCCAACGTCCTGACTTTC; cdr3_aa: CASSPEGLGANVLTF
v_call: TRBV9; j_call: TRBJ2-1; cdr3_length: 14; clone_size: NA; d_call: NA; cdr3_nt: TGTGCCAGCAGCGTAGGGGGGGTTAACAATGAGCAGTTCTTC; cdr3_aa: CASSVGGVNNEQFF